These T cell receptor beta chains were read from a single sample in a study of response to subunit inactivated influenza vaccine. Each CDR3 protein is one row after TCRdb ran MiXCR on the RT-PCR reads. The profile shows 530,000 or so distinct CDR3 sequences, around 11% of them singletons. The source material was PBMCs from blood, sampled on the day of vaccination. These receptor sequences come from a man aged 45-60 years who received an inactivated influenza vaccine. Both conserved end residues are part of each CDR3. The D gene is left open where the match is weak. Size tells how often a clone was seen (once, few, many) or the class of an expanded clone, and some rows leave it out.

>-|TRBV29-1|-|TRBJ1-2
TGCAGCGTTTCCCAGGGGACCTATGGCTACACCTTC
CSVSQGTYGYTF
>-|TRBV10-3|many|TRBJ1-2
TGTGCCATCAGTGTTGGCGAGGGGCAAGGCTACACCTTC
CAISVGEGQGYTF
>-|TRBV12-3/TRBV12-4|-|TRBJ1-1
TGTGCCAGCAGTATAGGGGGGGTGAACACTGAAGCTTTCTTT
CASSIGGVNTEAFF
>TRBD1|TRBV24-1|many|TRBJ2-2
TGTGCCACCAGTCGACAGGGGACCGGGGAGCTGTTTTTT
CATSRQGTGELFF
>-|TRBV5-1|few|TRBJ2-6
TGCGCCAGCAGCTTGGTTGGCGGAACTGGGGCCAACGTCCTGACTTTC
CASSLVGGTGANVLTF
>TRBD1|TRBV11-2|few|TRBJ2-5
TGTGCCAGCAGCTTAGAAGGGACAGGGTTTCGAACCCAGTACTTC
CASSLEGTGFRTQYF
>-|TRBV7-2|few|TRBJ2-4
TGTGCCAGCAGCTTAATCCCTCGAACAGGGAACATTCAGTACTTC
CASSLIPRTGNIQYF
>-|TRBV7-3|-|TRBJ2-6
TGTGCCAGCAGCCCCCCGGACAGCCTTTCTGGGGCCAACGTCCTGACTTTC
CASSPPDSLSGANVLTF
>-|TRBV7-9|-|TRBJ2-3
TGTGCCAGCAGCTTAGCCTTTGGGGGAACCACAGATACGCAGTATTTT
CASSLAFGGTTDTQYF
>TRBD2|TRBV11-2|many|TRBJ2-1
TGTGCCAGCAGCCGACTAGCGGGGAGATACAATGAGCAGTTCTTC
CASSRLAGRYNEQFF
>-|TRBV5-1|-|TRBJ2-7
TGCGCCAGCAGCCAAGGACCGGAATTGTACTTC
CASSQGPELYF
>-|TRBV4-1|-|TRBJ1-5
TGCGCCAGCAGCCAATCATGGGGGCTAGGGACTCAGCCCCAGCATTTT
CASSQSWGLGTQPQHF
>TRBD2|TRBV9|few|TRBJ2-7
TGTGCCAGCAGCTTGGGACTAGGGTTTGGCGAGCAGTACTTC
CASSLGLGFGEQYF
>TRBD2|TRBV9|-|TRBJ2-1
TGTGCCAGCAGCACCCAGGTGGGAGGGTACAATGAGCAGTTCTTC
CASSTQVGGYNEQFF
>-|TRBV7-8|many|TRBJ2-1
TGTGCCAGCAGCGTCGGACTGGTCAATGAGCAGTTCTTC
CASSVGLVNEQFF
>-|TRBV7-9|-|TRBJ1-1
TGTGCCAGCAGACTAACAGGTCCGCACACTGAAGCTTTCTTT
CASRLTGPHTEAFF
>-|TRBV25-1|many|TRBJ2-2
TGTGCCAGCAGTGATGCTGGGTGGGCCGGGGAGCTGTTTTTT
CASSDAGWAGELFF
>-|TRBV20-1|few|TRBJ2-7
TGCAGTGCTAGAGATATTACGCCTCACGAGCAGTACTTC
CSARDITPHEQYF
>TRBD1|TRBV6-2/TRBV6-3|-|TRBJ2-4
TGTGCCAGCAGTTATTACGAGGGGGCCAACGGCATTCAGTACTTC
CASSYYEGANGIQYF
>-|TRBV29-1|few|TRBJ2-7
TGCAGCGTCGGCATTAGCGGAGGGCTCTACGAGCAGTACTTC
CSVGISGGLYEQYF
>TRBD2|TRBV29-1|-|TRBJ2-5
TGCAGCGTTGAAGCGGGACTAGCCAGGGAGACCCAGTACTTC
CSVEAGLARETQYF
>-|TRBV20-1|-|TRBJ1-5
TGCAGTGCTAGAGTCATAGGTGCAGTCTCGAATCAGCCCCAGCATTTT
CSARVIGAVSNQPQHF
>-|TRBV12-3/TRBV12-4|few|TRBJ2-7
TGTGCCAGCAGTTTTTGGGCTAGTCGGGTCCGGGCCTACGAGCAGTACTTC
CASSFWASRVRAYEQYF
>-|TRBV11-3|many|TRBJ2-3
TGTGCCAGCAGCGGGAGGCTTACAGATACGCAGTATTTT
CASSGRLTDTQYF
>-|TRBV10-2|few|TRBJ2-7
TGCGCCAGCAGGGACACCACCGGCGAGCAGTACTTC
CASRDTTGEQYF
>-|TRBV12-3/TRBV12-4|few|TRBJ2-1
TGTGCCAGCAGTTTACTAGGGTTTGGGGGAGTTAATGAGCAGTTCTTC
CASSLLGFGGVNEQFF
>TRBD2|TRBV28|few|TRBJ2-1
TGTGCCAGCAGTCCCGGGGGTAGCGGGCCGCGCAATGAGCAGTTCTTC
CASSPGGSGPRNEQFF
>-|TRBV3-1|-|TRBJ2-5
TGTGCCAGCAGCCCAGGAGACACAGGGCAAGAGACCCAGTACTTC
CASSPGDTGQETQYF
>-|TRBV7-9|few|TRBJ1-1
TGTGCCAGCAGCTTGGGGTCCGCAGGGATCACTGAAGCTTTCTTT
CASSLGSAGITEAFF
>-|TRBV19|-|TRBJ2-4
TGTGCCAGTAGTGGGCAAACGGCAGTTGCGATAGCCAAAAACATTCAGTACTTC
CASSGQTAVAIAKNIQYF
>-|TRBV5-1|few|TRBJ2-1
TGCGCCAGCAGTAACGGGTTCTCCTACAATGAGCAGTTCTTC
CASSNGFSYNEQFF
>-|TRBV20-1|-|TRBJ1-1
TGCAGTGCAACAGAAGTCCACGGCGGTGGGACTGAAGCTTTCTTT
CSATEVHGGGTEAFF
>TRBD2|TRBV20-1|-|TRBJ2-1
TGCAGTGCTAGAGACTCGGGAGGGCCTGCATTCGGTGAGCAGTTCTTC
CSARDSGGPAFGEQFF
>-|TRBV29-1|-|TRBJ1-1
TGCAGCGCCAGGGTTTGGGACACTGAAGCTTTCTTT
CSARVWDTEAFF
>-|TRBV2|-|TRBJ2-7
TGTGCCAGCGACCTTAGAGGAACTTACTACGAGCAGTACTTC
CASDLRGTYYEQYF
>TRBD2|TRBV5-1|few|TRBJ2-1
TGCGCCAGCAGCTCCAGACTAGCGGGCTTACACCTTTATGGTGAGCAGTTCTTC
CASSSRLAGLHLYGEQFF
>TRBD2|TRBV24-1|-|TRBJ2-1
TGTGCCACCAGTGGGCTAGCGGGAGGCTCCTACAATGAGCAGTTCTTC
CATSGLAGGSYNEQFF
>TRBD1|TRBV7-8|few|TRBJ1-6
TGTGCCAGCAGCCTACAGGGACAGGGACGGAATTCACCCCTCCACTTT
CASSLQGQGRNSPLHF
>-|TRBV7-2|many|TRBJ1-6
TGTGCCAGCAGCTTAGCGTACAAACTGGGCTCCTATAATTCACCCCTCCACTTT
CASSLAYKLGSYNSPLHF
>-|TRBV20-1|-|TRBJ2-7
TGCAGTGCTAGTTCCCCTGCTACCTACGAGCAGTACTTC
CSASSPATYEQYF
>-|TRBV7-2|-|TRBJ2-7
TGTGCCAGCAGCTTATCTCTTTGGAGCTACGAGCAGTACTTC
CASSLSLWSYEQYF
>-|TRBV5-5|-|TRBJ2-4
TGTGCCAGCAGCTTGGGGACCTCGGATTGGGACATTCAGTACTTC
CASSLGTSDWDIQYF
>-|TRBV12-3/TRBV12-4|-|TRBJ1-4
TGTGCCAGCAGTTCCCCGGGACGGAAGGACGAAAAACTGTTTTTT
CASSSPGRKDEKLFF
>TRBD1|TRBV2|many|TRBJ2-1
TGTGCCAGCAATGACCCCTCGGGACAGGGAGCCTACAATGAGCAGTTCTTC
CASNDPSGQGAYNEQFF
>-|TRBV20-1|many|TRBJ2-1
TGCAGTGTGGCACAATACAATGAGCAGTTCTTC
CSVAQYNEQFF
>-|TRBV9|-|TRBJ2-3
TGTGCCAGCAGAAGGGCAACGAACACAGATACGCAGTATTTT
CASRRATNTDTQYF
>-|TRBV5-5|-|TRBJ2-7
TGTGCCAGCAGACCGGGACGGCCGGGCTACGAGCAGTACTTC
CASRPGRPGYEQYF
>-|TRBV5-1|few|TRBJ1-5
TGCGCCAGCCGCCCTAGGGACGCCCGACCACCGTTAGGGAATCAGCCCCAGCATTTT
CASRPRDARPPLGNQPQHF
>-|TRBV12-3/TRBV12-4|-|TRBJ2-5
TGTGCCAGCAATATTGCCGGGACGGGGACCCAGTACTTC
CASNIAGTGTQYF
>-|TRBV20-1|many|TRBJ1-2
TGCAGTGCTAGAGATAGTACAGCTTTTAACTATGGCTACACCTTC
CSARDSTAFNYGYTF